Listed below are T cell receptor beta chains from one sample, sequenced in a study of CD8+CD57+ T cells in acquired aplastic anemia. TCRdb reprocessed the reads with MiXCR, giving one entry per CDR3 protein. The sample has hundreds of thousands of distinct CDR3 sequences, 55% to 75% seen once; the top ten hold 4%. Sequencing was done on a sample of sorted CD4+, CD8+, or CD8+CD57+ T cells (not recorded which) from PBMCs. These receptors all stem from a human donor in good health, serving as a control. Each CDR3 is given with its conserved first and last residue.

v_call cdr3_length cdr3_aa
TRBV20-1 13 CSARGQLAGELFF
TRBV30 15 CACTPGLAGTDTQYF
TRBV19 13 CASSIDTGYGYTF
TRBV19 13 CAARGQGITEAFF
TRBV2 16 CASSTTGFGGNTEALF
TRBV7-2 16 CASSLARRTTSYEQYF
TRBV7-9 15 CASSLRGGKQAIHYF
TRBV5-1 11 CAGSSTDTQYF
TRBV19 13 CASSVEGNQPQRF
TRBV19 12 CASKGPETGYTF
TRBV10-3 12 CAISSGENEQFF
TRBV5-1 15 CASSLRQGAVEKLFF
TRBV7-9 14 CASSPSDSGNTIYF
TRBV19 14 CASSSGQTNYGYTF
TRBV30 14 CACGTSYSNQPQHF
TRBV11-2 16 CASRSSGGARTDTQYF
TRBV7-9 14 CASSLGGGVGEQFF
TRBV7-3 15 CASSPGSDWREGLFF
TRBV7-6 15 CASSLLTEPNEKLFF
TRBV5-5 16 CASSGRSGGSADTQYF
TRBV7-2 16 CASITPGTGKNYTQYF
TRBV12-3/TRBV12-4 15 CASILHQGGNTEAFF
TRBV19 14 CASSSAGGDNEQFF
TRBV7-9 13 CASSPRPYGPTYF
TRBV5-5 14 CASSSEGRLYEQYF
TRBV5-8 16 CASSLALGAGAYEQYF
TRBV27 15 CASSLNRGANYGYTF
TRBV7-7 13 CASSSDTADTQYF
TRBV7-2 16 CASSLVGRIKPGVLFF
TRBV25-1 16 CASSARGTGGDYGYTF
TRBV5-1 16 CASSLVGSPPVSEAFF
TRBV7-2 14 CASSFRQAQLFEYF
TRBV11-2 15 CASTHRKNAYNEQFF
TRBV10-3 14 CAISERTSNQPQHF
TRBV5-8 16 CASSWVTSRSRGEAFF
TRBV9 13 CASSFPNQETQYF
TRBV7-2 16 CASSLSGGRHGNEQFF
TRBV7-9 13 CASSRTINEKLFF
TRBV7-2 14 CASSRGTSVGHEHF
TRBV12-3/TRBV12-4 16 CASTPDSGGALETQYF
TRBV2 14 CASSVGRGQYEQYF
TRBV15 16 CATSGSGGTNTGELFF
TRBV7-2 16 CASSASSGQRTGYQYF
TRBV12-3/TRBV12-4 15 CASSRVVGGISPLHF
TRBV5-1 14 CASSLGQGSTEAFF
TRBV20-1 14 CSARGREAINGYTF
TRBV2 18 CASSARPGTSGGYSEQYF
TRBV6-5 14 CASSNYGGDYGYTF
TRBV10-1 13 CASSSEGNTEAFF
TRBV11-3 13 CASTGTFVRGQFF
TRBV2 15 CASSIAGGSTDTQYF